This T cell receptor beta chain was recovered during a study of blood T cell repertoires in COVID-19 (TCRdb year 2020). Context from the whole study: Samples from collaborators originated in the United States, Italy and Spain and spanned both the acute and convalescent phases of COVID-19. The dataset comprised deeply sampled blood TCRbeta repertoires from subjects exposed to, actively infected with, or recovered from COVID-19. Samples were obtained from the ongoing ImmuneRACE study (first 160 participants) and from some 1,200 subjects provided by 6 global collaborators. Where HLA class I and class II types were available, the types were taken from metadata supplied by the sample provider, not from assay-based typing. The material from the prospective study consisted of cDNA or gDNA derived from T cells, B-cell-depleted T cells, or PBMCs. The repertoires were released in a freely available public database meant as a resource for research on the immune response to SARS-CoV-2. Nearly every sample came with metadata listing a de-identified subject ID, COVID-19 status, age in years and sex. General conclusions and limits of the study: The amount of clinical and demographic metadata varied by source and participant and was provided uncurated.

Of note for this clone: Its specific antigen is unknown. No much larger clone is present one base from it, and per-base qualities are unavailable.

The immunoSEQ Assay, a bias-controlled multiplex PCR, was used to amplify TCRbeta CDR3 regions from genomic DNA. For the original study's pipeline: Within the assay, amplification of reference gene primers was used to estimate how many nucleated cells each sample contained. To quantify the absolute abundance of each unique TCRbeta CDR3 rearrangement, sequence reads were collapsed and filtered. For each sample, productive Simpson clonality was calculated as the square root of Simpson's diversity index across productive rearrangements. TCRdb stores this immuneACCESS table with in-frame sequences only. Part of the clones is absent; in the studies checked, under half of the shortfall reflects unresolved V genes, and no reason is known for the rest. Clone size and V and J calls were adopted from that table, with D and trimming inferred from the DNA. This sample lists some 45,000 clones; 70% to 90% were detected once. The top ten constitute 2% to 2.5% of the sample.

Whole blood was collected in K2EDTA tubes by collaborating institutions according to the institutions' own protocols. For TCRbeta analysis, collaborator samples were shipped as frozen whole blood, as isolated PBMCs, or as DNA extracted from either sample type. Spanning cysteine to phenylalanine, the CDR3 consists of 15 amino acids. The read is trimmed to its CDR3 DNA, 45 bases read in frame from base 1. After removal of 8 bases from V and 3 bases from J, the junction retains 9 bases not matched to a gene. Per the germline V gene, WSHSY is the CDR1 and SAAADI is the CDR2. Material for sequencing was peripheral blood. This TCR was recovered from a human donor in a cohort sampled during active COVID-19. The sequence is built from TRBV10-2 and TRBJ2-3, with TRBD2 identical over 9 junction bases. The encoded CDR3 is CASQLAGGITDTQYF. The nucleotide sequence is TGCGCCAGCCAATTGGCGGGGGGGATTACAGATACGCAGTATTTT.